What follows is one TCR beta chain and its context. No antigen is known for it. One base away lies a much larger clone, so this may be a sequencing read error. Using RNA template, CDR3s of TCR alpha and beta were amplified with iRepertoire arm-PCR. TCRdb reprocessed the multiplex PCR reads with MiXCR, giving one entry per CDR3 protein. Of fewer than 500,000 distinct CDR3 sequences in the sample, roughly two fifths are singletons; the top ten hold around 12%. This sample stems from a study of glioma-infiltrating T cells. The overall study: Low-grade gliomas were grade II; glioblastomas were grade IV at initial diagnosis. The study, taken as a whole, reports: Only very few CDR3 sequences appeared in both tissue and blood. Non-neoplastic patients had below-expected tissue-blood divergence, while all gliomas exceeded expectation. Signature shared blood CDR3 motifs were enriched in low-divergence and depleted in high-divergence patients.

This receptor was identified in a human donor with low-grade glioma or glioblastoma, undergoing nonglioma brain surgery, or in good health (not recorded which). The material sequenced was glioma tissue, nonneoplastic brain tissue, or PBMCs (not recorded which).

CDR3 sequence reads: CSARDGTGAEQYF. The CDR3 nucleotides are TGCAGTGCTAGAGATGGTACAGGCGCCGAGCAGTACTTC. This chain joins TRBV20-1 and TRBJ2-7; D might be TRBD1 (5 bases). Looked up from germline, CDR1 is DFQATT and CDR2 is SNEGSKA (reference sequence). Trimming cost V 0 bases and J 6 bases, with 12 bases left between them. The length of the CDR3 is 13 residues.